This T cell receptor beta chain came from a study of control samples from healthy donors and cancer patients. Trimming took 3 bases from V and 5 from J, leaving 8 bases between them. Germline assignment: CDR1 WNHNN and CDR2 SYGVQD (reference sequence). This CDR3 is 13 amino acids long. Measured with immunoSEQ multiplex PCR; TCRdb has only the in-frame clones, and not every one. This table has about 140,000 clones, around 94% appearing once. This clone occurred once. The rearrangement joins TRBV10-1 to TRBJ1-5; tentatively, D is TRBD1 (5 bases). This TCR came from a middle-aged man in good health. Sequenced: blood. CDR3 amino acids: CASSDAGDQPQHF. In nucleotides, the CDR3 is TGCGCCAGCAGTGATGCGGGGGATCAGCCCCAGCATTTT.